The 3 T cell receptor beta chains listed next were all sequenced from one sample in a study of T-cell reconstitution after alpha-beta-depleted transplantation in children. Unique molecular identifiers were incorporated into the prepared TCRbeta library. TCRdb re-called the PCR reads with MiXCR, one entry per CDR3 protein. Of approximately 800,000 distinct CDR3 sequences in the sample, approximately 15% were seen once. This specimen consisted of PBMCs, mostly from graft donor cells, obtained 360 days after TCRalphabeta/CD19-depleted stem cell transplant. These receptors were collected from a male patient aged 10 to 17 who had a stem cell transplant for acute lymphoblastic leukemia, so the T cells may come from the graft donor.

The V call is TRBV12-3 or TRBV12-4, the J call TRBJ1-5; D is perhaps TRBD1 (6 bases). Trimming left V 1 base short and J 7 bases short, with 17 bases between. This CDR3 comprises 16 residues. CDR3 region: CASSLDVAGEWQPQHF. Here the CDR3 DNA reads TGTGCCAGCAGTTTAGACGTGGCAGGGGAGTGGCAGCCCCAGCATTTT.

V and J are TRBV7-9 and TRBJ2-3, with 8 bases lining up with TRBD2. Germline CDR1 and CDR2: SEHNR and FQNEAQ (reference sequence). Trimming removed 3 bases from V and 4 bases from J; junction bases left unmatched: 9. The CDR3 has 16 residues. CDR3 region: CASSFPGTRGADTQYF. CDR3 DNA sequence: TGTGCCAGCAGCTTTCCCGGGACTAGAGGCGCAGATACGCAGTATTTT.

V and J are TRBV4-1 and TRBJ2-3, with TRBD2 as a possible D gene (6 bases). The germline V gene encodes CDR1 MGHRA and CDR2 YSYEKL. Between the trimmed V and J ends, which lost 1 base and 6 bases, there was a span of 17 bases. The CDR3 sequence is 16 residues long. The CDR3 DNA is TGCGCCAGCAGCCAAGGGGGGTTGGGGGGAGTTGATACGCAGTATTTT. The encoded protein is CASSQGGLGGVDTQYF.